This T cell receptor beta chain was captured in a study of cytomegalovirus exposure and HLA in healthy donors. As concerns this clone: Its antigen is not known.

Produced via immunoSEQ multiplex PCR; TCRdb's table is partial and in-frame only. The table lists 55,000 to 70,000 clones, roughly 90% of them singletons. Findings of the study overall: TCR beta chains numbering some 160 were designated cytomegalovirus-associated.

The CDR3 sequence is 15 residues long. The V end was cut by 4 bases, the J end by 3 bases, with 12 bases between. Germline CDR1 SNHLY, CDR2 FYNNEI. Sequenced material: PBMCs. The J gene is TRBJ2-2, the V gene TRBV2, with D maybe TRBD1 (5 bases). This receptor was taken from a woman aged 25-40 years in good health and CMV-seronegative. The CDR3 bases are TGTGCCAGCAGTGTATTAGGGGCGGACACCGGGGAGCTGTTTTTT. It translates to CASSVLGADTGELFF.